This TCR beta chain was sequenced in a study of shared clonotypes between healthy human individuals. Germline assignment: CDR1 LNHDA and CDR2 SQIVND (reference sequence). This CDR3 is built from 15 residues. The ends lost 7 bases at V and 3 bases at J; junction bases unmatched: 7. Each PCR replicate run on unsorted PBMC took in about 0.3 ug DNA, approximately 30,000 T cell genomes. Profiling relied on immunoSEQ multiplex PCR, and the TCRdb table lists in-frame clones only, not all of them. This sample carries hundreds of thousands of clones, 70% to 80% of them seen once, and the ten largest clones take about 12%. Donors, healthy HIV-negative adults, lacked recent acute infections or vaccinations. Donors, without exception, were Caucasian adults residing in Nashville, Tennessee.

This clonotype originated in a woman between 40 and 50 years old in good health. Some clones in this sample may be carry-over from other donors' samples. Sequencing used PBMCs. The chain joins TRBV19 to TRBJ2-3; 10 nucleotides align to TRBD1. The CDR3, as DNA: TGTGCCAGTAACCCCGGGGACAGGGGTACAGATACGCAGTATTTT. This translates into CASNPGDRGTDTQYF.